This TCR beta chain was observed in a study of blood T cell repertoires in COVID-19. Whole-study context: Collection of acute and convalescent COVID-19 samples took place in the United States, Italy and Spain. T cells, B-cell-depleted T cells, or PBMCs supplied cDNA or gDNA.

Those enrolled in Seattle joined during active infection and were followed longitudinally afterward. The CDR3 runs to 13 residues. V lost 0 bases and J lost 5, with 7 bases in between. Germline V gives CDR1 KGHSH, CDR2 LQKENI. Original processing notes: Cell counts per sample came from amplifying reference gene primers. Profiling relied on immunoSEQ multiplex PCR, and the TCRdb table lists in-frame clones only, not all of them. V and J calls and clone size are copied from that table; D and trimming were computed from the DNA. This sample has about 220,000 clones, with more than 75% found just once. J is TRBJ1-1 and V is TRBV18, with D unclear. Material: peripheral blood. This sequence was found in a woman aged 70 to 79 with COVID-19, enrolled during active disease. The chain's CDR3 is CASSPPGRTEAFF. CDR3 bases: TGTGCCAGCTCACCACCGGGGAGGACTGAAGCTTTCTTT. The full variable domain, its missing parts supplied by reference TRBV18 and TRBJ1-1, is NAGVMQNPRHLVRRRGQEARLRCSPMKGHSHVYWYRQLPEEGLKFMVYLQKENIIDESGMPKERFSAEFPKEGPSILRIQQVVRGDSAAYFCASSPPGRTEAFFGQGTRLTVV.